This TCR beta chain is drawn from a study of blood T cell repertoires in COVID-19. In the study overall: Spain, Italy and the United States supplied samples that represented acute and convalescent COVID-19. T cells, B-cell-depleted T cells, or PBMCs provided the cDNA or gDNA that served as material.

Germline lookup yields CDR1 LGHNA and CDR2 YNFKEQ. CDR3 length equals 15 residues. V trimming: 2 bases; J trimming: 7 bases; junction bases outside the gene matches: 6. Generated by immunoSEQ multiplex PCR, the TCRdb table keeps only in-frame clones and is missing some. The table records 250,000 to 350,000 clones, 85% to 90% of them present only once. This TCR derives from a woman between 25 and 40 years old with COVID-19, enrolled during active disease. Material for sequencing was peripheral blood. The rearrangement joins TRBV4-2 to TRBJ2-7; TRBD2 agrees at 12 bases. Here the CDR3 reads CASSQSSGGDWEQYF. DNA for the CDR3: TGTGCCAGCAGCCAATCTAGCGGGGGGGATTGGGAGCAGTACTTC.